This T cell receptor beta chain derives from a study of Graves' ophthalmopathy and Graves' hyperthyroidism. Overall study findings and caveats: Predictions made by the model for ophthalmopathy progression reached 70.59% sensitivity and roughly 79% specificity. Blood samples also showed most expanded thyroid clonotypes exceeding 0.001 frequency.

The CDR3 loop spans 15 amino acids. CDR1 and CDR2 from the germline V gene are LNHDA and SQIVND (reference sequence). V lost 6 bases and J 0 bases, leaving 12 bases between the germline ends. The sequenced template was RNA, covering the TCR beta CDR3 region. The first round was an RT-PCR with HTBI primers, and the second round was a multiplex PCR. From the multiplex PCR reads, TCRdb called clonotypes with MiXCR, one entry per CDR3 protein. Among roughly 410,000 distinct CDR3 sequences listed, roughly 14% were seen once. This clonotype was counted ten times or more. Its antigen is not known. The specimen was peripheral blood. The sequence was collected from a woman in her late teens or twenties with stable Graves' hyperthyroidism. This chain links TRBV19 with TRBJ1-5; D is unclear. Here the CDR3 DNA reads TGTGCCAGTAGCCCCAGAGGGTATAGCAATCAGCCCCAGCATTTT. Translation gives CASSPRGYSNQPQHF.